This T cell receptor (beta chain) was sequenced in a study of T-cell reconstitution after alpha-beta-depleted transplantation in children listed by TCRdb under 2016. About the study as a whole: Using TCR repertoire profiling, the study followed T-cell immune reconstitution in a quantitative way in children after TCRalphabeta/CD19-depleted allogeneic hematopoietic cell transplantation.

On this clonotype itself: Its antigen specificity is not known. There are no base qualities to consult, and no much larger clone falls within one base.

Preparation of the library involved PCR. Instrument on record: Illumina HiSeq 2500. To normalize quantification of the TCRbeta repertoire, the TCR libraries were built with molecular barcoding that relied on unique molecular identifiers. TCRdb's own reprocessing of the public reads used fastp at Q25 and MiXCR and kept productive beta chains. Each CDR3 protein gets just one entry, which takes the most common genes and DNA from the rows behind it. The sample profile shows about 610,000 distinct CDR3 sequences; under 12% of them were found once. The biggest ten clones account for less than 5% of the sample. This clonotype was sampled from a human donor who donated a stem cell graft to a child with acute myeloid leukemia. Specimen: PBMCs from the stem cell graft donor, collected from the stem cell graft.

The CDR3 protein: CASSPPLTSASGANVLTF. The bases read TGTGCCAGCAGCCCCCCGCTGACGTCGGCCTCTGGGGCCAACGTCCTGACTTTC. The V gene is TRBV11-1 and the J gene is TRBJ2-6; there is no confident call for the D gene. The germline V gene (reference sequence) specifies SGHAT as CDR1 and FQDESV as CDR2. There are 18 amino acids in the CDR3, from cysteine to phenylalanine inclusive. Here the CDR3 DNA is all that survives: 54 bases in frame from base 1. V is clipped by 5 bases and J by 0 bases, and the sequence between their germline boundaries is 17 bases long.